A selection of T cell receptor beta chains follows, all from one sample in a study of cytomegalovirus exposure and HLA in healthy donors. This table comes from immunoSEQ multiplex PCR, and its TCRdb copy is limited to in-frame clones, with some not included. The sample carries more than 120,000 clones, more than 85% recorded once. Source material: PBMCs. These receptors came from a young man in good health and CMV-seropositive. Each CDR3 is given with its conserved first and last residue. Fields, in order: clone size, V gene, D gene, J gene, CDR3 protein, CDR3 DNA. The D gene is left open where the match is weak. Size tells how often a clone was seen (once, few, many) or the class of an expanded clone, and some rows leave it out.

once	TRBV21-1	.	TRBJ1-2	CASSKKEGRGYTF	TGTGCCAGCAGCAAAAAGGAGGGGAGAGGCTACACCTTC
.	TRBV12-5	TRBD2	TRBJ2-1	CASVAGLAGSNEQFF	TGTGCTAGTGTCGCGGGACTAGCGGGGTCCAATGAGCAGTTCTTC
.	TRBV7-9	.	TRBJ1-1	CASSPFGRGTEAFF	TGTGCCAGCTCCCCTTTTGGCCGGGGTACTGAAGCTTTCTTT
.	TRBV7-9	TRBD1	TRBJ1-2	CASSLPGGNYGYTF	TGTGCCAGCAGCTTACCAGGGGGTAACTATGGCTACACCTTC
.	TRBV4-2	TRBD2	TRBJ2-5	CASSPGTSGQETQYF	TGTGCCAGCAGCCCCGGGACTAGCGGACAAGAGACCCAGTACTTC
once	TRBV14	TRBD1	TRBJ1-6	CASSHMGQYNSPLHF	TGTGCCAGCAGCCATATGGGACAGTATAATTCACCCCTCCACTTT
once	TRBV5-8	.	TRBJ2-5	CASSLLLATIQETQYF	TGTGCCAGCAGCTTGTTGCTAGCGACAATCCAAGAGACCCAGTACTTC
few	TRBV5-1	.	TRBJ2-2	CASSLLLSANTGELFF	TGCGCCAGCAGCTTGTTACTATCCGCGAACACCGGGGAGCTGTTTTTT
.	TRBV15	TRBD1	TRBJ2-7	CATGQGAYEQYF	TGTGCCACCGGACAGGGGGCCTACGAGCAGTACTTC
.	TRBV27	.	TRBJ2-1	CASAGVLGLRSYNEQFF	TGTGCCAGCGCCGGGGTCCTCGGATTACGCTCCTACAATGAGCAGTTCTTC
.	TRBV5-1	TRBD2	TRBJ2-1	CASSLSGGDYSYNEQFF	TGCGCCAGCAGCTTATCCGGCGGGGACTACTCCTACAATGAGCAGTTCTTC
.	TRBV19	.	TRBJ2-1	CASTQIWASSSYNEQFF	TGTGCCAGTACCCAGATCTGGGCTAGCAGCTCCTACAATGAGCAGTTCTTC
.	TRBV30	TRBD1	TRBJ1-2	CAWSVDRGYGYTF	TGTGCCTGGAGTGTAGACAGGGGCTATGGCTACACCTTC
.	TRBV7-9	.	TRBJ2-7	CASRSGGEQYF	TGTGCCAGCAGGTCCGGGGGTGAGCAGTACTTC
.	TRBV29-1	.	TRBJ2-7	CSVQTDDYEQYF	TGCAGCGTTCAGACTGATGACTACGAGCAGTACTTC
.	TRBV19	.	TRBJ2-5	CASSIGGNQETQYF	TGTGCCAGTAGTATAGGTGGCAACCAAGAGACCCAGTACTTC
.	TRBV5-1	.	TRBJ2-7	CASSWGGGPSYEQYF	TGCGCCAGCAGCTGGGGTGGGGGCCCATCCTACGAGCAGTACTTC
.	TRBV7-9	.	TRBJ2-1	CASTLRDEQFF	TGTGCCAGCACCTTGAGGGATGAGCAGTTCTTC
.	TRBV6-4	.	TRBJ1-5	CASSDQVSQPQHF	TGTGCCAGCAGTGACCAGGTGTCTCAGCCCCAGCATTTT
.	TRBV11-2	.	TRBJ2-7	CASSLDVSYEQYF	TGTGCCAGCAGCTTAGACGTATCCTACGAGCAGTACTTC
.	TRBV5-1	TRBD1	TRBJ2-1	CASTWDSALYNEQFF	TGCGCCAGCACCTGGGACAGCGCATTGTACAATGAGCAGTTCTTC
.	TRBV7-9	.	TRBJ2-5	CASSLDSQETQYF	TGTGCCAGCAGCTTAGACAGTCAAGAGACCCAGTACTTC
.	TRBV9	.	TRBJ1-1	CASSADSEAFF	TGTGCCAGCAGCGCGGACAGCGAAGCTTTCTTT
.	TRBV5-1	.	TRBJ1-3	CASSLRGSGNTIYF	TGCGCCAGCAGCTTGAGGGGCTCTGGAAACACCATATATTTT
once	TRBV10-3	.	TRBJ2-1	CAISSGAYNEQFF	TGTGCCATCAGCTCAGGGGCTTACAATGAGCAGTTCTTC
.	TRBV2	TRBD2	TRBJ2-3	CATGLAGLGDTQYF	TGTGCCACGGGACTAGCGGGCCTGGGCGATACGCAGTATTTT
.	TRBV15	.	TRBJ2-5	CATSRGFGRDGQETQYF	TGTGCCACCAGCAGAGGGTTTGGGCGGGACGGCCAAGAGACCCAGTACTTC
.	TRBV10-1	.	TRBJ2-1	CATPGGGSVDYNEQFF	TGCGCCACACCTGGGGGCGGGAGTGTAGATTACAATGAGCAGTTCTTC
once	TRBV6-1	.	TRBJ2-1	CASSDPGTSSYNEQFF	TGTGCCAGCAGTGACCCAGGGACAAGCTCCTACAATGAGCAGTTCTTC
.	TRBV6-6	.	TRBJ1-1	CASSYGGGLGTEAFF	TGTGCCAGCAGTTACGGTGGGGGCTTAGGCACTGAAGCTTTCTTT
.	TRBV4-2	.	TRBJ1-4	CASSQENQRRSNEKLFF	TGTGCCAGCAGCCAAGAGAACCAGAGGCGGAGTAATGAAAAACTGTTTTTT
.	TRBV6-5	.	TRBJ2-2	CASSYSDITGELFF	TGTGCCAGCAGTTACTCCGACATCACCGGGGAGCTGTTTTTT
.	TRBV7-3	TRBD2	TRBJ2-1	CASSVGTSGRDEQFF	TGTGCCAGCAGCGTCGGGACTAGCGGGAGGGATGAGCAGTTCTTC
.	TRBV7-2	.	TRBJ2-5	CASSLESAGPTQYF	TGTGCCAGCAGCTTAGAGTCAGCGGGTCCGACCCAGTACTTC
.	TRBV29-1	TRBD1	TRBJ2-5	CSVTDRGRGETQYF	TGCAGCGTTACGGACAGGGGGCGGGGAGAGACCCAGTACTTC
.	TRBV5-1	.	TRBJ1-2	CASSLDVQGYGYTF	TGCGCCAGCAGCTTGGATGTCCAGGGCTATGGCTACACCTTC
.	TRBV5-1	.	TRBJ2-7	CASSLIEGDYEQYF	TGCGCCAGCAGCTTGATCGAGGGGGATTACGAGCAGTACTTC
once	TRBV6-5	.	TRBJ1-2	CASRLGGETDYGYTF	TGTGCCAGCAGACTAGGAGGGGAGACGGACTATGGCTACACCTTC
.	TRBV7-8	TRBD2	TRBJ2-1	CASSFPPGLARISSYNEQFF	TGTGCCAGCAGCTTCCCTCCGGGACTAGCGAGAATCAGCTCCTACAATGAGCAGTTCTTC
.	TRBV10-3	.	TRBJ2-3	CAISPPSTDTQYF	TGTGCCATCAGCCCCCCGAGCACAGATACGCAGTATTTT